This T cell receptor (beta chain) emerged from a study of blood T cells in healthy people across ages. Points from the study as a whole: Naive T cell percentage and TCR beta diversity correlated strongly.

The CDR3 extends over 13 amino acids. V was shortened by 1 base and J by 3 bases, with 6 bases between the two germline ends. The study recruited healthy Caucasian donors from Russia who were aged roughly 6 to 90. Through a sample-barcoded 5' primer and a J-beta primer mix, a second PCR was run for roughly 6 to 11 cycles. TCRdb reprocessed the 5' RACE reads with MiXCR, giving one entry per CDR3 protein. This sample carries 550,000 to 600,000 distinct CDR3 sequences, 27% of them seen once, and the ten largest clones take less than 20%. This clonotype came up once. As yet, its antigen is unknown. V and J are TRBV12-3 or TRBV12-4 and TRBJ1-2, with D unclear. This clonotype was obtained from a woman in her 70s in good health. Sequencing was done on a sample of blood. The CDR3 DNA sequence: TGTGCCAGCAGTTTAGAGGGATACTATGGCTACACCTTC. It translates to CASSLEGYYGYTF.